Listed below are T cell receptor beta chains from one sample, sequenced in a study of beta chain features in type 1 diabetes. Assay used: immunoSEQ multiplex PCR; TCRdb lists only in-frame clones, some missing. Here the sample spans 250,000 to 350,000 clones, 13% to 15% being singletons. Sequencing was carried out using naive CD4+ T cells from blood. The receptor source for this set is a man younger than 45 with type 1 diabetes. CDR3s include the opening cysteine and the closing phenylalanine or tryptophan. The D gene is left open where the match is weak. Clone size is stated in some rows and not others, as once, few, many or a class when expanded.

D	V	J	size	CDR3	DNA
.	TRBV2	TRBJ1-5	.	CASSEGHRDQPQHF	TGTGCCAGCAGTGAGGGGCACAGAGATCAGCCCCAGCATTTT
TRBD1	TRBV29-1	TRBJ2-5	few	CSVETGEETQYF	TGCAGCGTTGAGACAGGGGAAGAGACCCAGTACTTC
.	TRBV28	TRBJ2-1	many	CASSSLYNEQFF	TGTGCCAGCAGTTCCCTGTACAATGAGCAGTTCTTC
.	TRBV11-3	TRBJ2-3	few	CASSLEGVTDTQYF	TGTGCCAGCAGCTTGGAGGGAGTAACAGATACGCAGTATTTT
.	TRBV4-3	TRBJ2-3	.	CASRKSGSSTDTQYF	TGCGCCAGCAGAAAGAGCGGGTCTAGCACAGATACGCAGTATTTT
TRBD1	TRBV14	TRBJ1-3	few	CASSPGQTYPRYF	TGTGCCAGCAGCCCGGGACAGACATATCCTCGATATTTT
TRBD1	TRBV5-1	TRBJ1-4	few	CASSLGQVSTTNEKLFF	TGCGCCAGCAGCCTCGGACAGGTTTCAACAACTAATGAAAAACTGTTTTTT
.	TRBV20-1	TRBJ2-2	.	CSMYTGELFF	TGCAGCATGTACACCGGGGAGCTGTTTTTT
TRBD2	TRBV29-1	TRBJ2-7	few	CSVELLGGSEQYF	TGCAGCGTTGAATTGCTCGGGGGGTCCGAGCAGTACTTC
TRBD2	TRBV7-2	TRBJ2-5	.	CASSLIAGGDGTQYF	TGTGCCAGCAGCCTGATAGCGGGCGGGGATGGGACCCAGTACTTC
TRBD2	TRBV9	TRBJ2-2	few	CASSVRPGGLNTGELFF	TGTGCCAGCAGCGTCCGCCCGGGGGGGTTGAACACCGGGGAGCTGTTTTTT